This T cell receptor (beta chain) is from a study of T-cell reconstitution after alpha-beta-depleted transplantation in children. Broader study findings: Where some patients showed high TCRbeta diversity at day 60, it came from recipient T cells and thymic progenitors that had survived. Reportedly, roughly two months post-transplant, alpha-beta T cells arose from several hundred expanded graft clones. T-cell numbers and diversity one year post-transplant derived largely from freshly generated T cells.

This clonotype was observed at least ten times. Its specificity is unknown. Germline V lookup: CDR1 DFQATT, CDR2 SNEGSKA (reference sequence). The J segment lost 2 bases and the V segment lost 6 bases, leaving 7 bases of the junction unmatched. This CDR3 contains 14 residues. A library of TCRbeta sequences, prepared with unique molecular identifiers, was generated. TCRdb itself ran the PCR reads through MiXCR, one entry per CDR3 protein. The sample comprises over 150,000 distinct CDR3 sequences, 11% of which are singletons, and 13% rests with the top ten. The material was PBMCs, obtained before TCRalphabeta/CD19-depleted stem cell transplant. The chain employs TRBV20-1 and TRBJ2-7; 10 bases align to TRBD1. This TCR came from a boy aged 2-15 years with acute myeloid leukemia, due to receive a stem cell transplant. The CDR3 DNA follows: TGCAGTGCCCTCCGGGACAGGGGCCCCTACGAGCAGTACTTC. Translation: CSALRDRGPYEQYF.